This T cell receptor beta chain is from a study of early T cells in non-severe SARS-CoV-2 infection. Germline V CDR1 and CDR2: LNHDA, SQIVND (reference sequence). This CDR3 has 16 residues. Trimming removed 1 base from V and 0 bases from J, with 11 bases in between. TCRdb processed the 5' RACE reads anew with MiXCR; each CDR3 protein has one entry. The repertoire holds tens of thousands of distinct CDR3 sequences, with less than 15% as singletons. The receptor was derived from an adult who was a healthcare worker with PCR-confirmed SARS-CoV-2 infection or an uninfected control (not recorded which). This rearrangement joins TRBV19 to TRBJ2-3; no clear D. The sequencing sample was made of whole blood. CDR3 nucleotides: TGTGCCAGTAGTATAGTTATCGGGTCTAGCACAGATACGCAGTATTTT. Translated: CASSIVIGSSTDTQYF.